The sequence of this T cell receptor (beta chain) was determined in a study of blood T cells in healthy people across ages. Looked up from germline, CDR1 is SGHTA and CDR2 is FQGNSA. The junction had 5 bases not matched to a gene; V was cut back by 4 bases and J by 5 bases. This CDR3 spans 14 amino acids. Those donating, healthy Caucasian individuals from Russia, were aged roughly 6 to 95. A second roughly 6 to 12 cycle PCR used barcoded and J-beta primers. From the 5' RACE reads, TCRdb called clonotypes with MiXCR, one entry per CDR3 protein. The table lists 730,000 or so distinct CDR3 sequences, roughly 41% of them singletons. The sample holds a few counts of this clonotype.

The clonotype comes from a man at least 80 years old in good health. The V and J genes are TRBV7-2 and TRBJ2-5, with 9 bases aligning to TRBD1. The sequencing input was blood. The DNA of the CDR3 is TGTGCCAGCAGCTACTGGGACAGGGCGGAGACCCAGTACTTC. It encodes CASSYWDRAETQYF.